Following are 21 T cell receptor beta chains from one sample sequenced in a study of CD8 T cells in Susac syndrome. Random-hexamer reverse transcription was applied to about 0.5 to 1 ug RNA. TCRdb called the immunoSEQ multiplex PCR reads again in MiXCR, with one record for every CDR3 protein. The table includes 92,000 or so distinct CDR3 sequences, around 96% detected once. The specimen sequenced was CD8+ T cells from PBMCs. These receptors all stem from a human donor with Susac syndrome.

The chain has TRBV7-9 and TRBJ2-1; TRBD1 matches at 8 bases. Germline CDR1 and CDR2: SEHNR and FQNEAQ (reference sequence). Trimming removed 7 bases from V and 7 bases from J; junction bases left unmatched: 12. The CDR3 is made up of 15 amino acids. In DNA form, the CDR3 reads TGTGCCAGCACTCCACAGGGGGGCGCCTGGAATGAGCAGTTCTTC. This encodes CASTPQGGAWNEQFF.

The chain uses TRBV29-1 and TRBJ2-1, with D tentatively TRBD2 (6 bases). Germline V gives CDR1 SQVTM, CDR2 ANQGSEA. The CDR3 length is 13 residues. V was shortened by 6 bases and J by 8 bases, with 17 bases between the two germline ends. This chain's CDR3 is CSVASGVSDEQFF. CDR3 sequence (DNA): TGCAGCGTGGCCTCGGGGGTAAGCGATGAGCAGTTCTTC.

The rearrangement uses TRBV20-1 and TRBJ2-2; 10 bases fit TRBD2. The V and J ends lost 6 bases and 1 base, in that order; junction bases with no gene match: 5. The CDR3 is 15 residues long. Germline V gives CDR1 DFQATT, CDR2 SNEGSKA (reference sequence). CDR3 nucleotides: TGCAGTGCGCCCGGGACTAGCGTGAACACCGGGGAGCTGTTTTTT. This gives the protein CSAPGTSVNTGELFF.

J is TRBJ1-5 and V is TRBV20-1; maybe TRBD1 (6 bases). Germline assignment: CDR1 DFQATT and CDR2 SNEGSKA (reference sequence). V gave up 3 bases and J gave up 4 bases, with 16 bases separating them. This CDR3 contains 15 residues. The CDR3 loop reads CSASSVQGLNQPQHF. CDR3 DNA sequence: TGCAGTGCTAGTAGCGTACAGGGACTAAATCAGCCCCAGCATTTT.

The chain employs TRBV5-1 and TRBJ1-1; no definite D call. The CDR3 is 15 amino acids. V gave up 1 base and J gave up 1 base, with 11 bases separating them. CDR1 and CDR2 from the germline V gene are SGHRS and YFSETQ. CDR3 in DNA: TGCGCCAGCAGCTTGAGTACGGGGTCGAACACTGAAGCTTTCTTT. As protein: CASSLSTGSNTEAFF. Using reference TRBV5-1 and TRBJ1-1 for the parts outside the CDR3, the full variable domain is KAGVTQTPRYLIKTRGQQVTLSCSPISGHRSVSWYQQTPGQGLQFLFEYFSETQRNKGNFPGRFSGRQFSNSRSEMNVSTLELGDSALYLCASSLSTGSNTEAFFGQGTRLTVV.

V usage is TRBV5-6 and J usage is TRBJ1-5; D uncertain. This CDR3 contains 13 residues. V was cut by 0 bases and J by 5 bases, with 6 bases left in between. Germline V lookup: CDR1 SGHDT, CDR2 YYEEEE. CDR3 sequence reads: CASSLVHDQPQHF. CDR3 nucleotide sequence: TGTGCCAGCAGCTTGGTTCATGATCAGCCCCAGCATTTT.

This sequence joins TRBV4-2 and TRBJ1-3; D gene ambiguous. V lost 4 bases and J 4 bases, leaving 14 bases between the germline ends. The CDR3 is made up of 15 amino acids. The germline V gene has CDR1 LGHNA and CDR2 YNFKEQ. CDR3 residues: CASSPLAGQGNTIYF. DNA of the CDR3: TGTGCCAGCAGCCCCCTGGCAGGTCAAGGAAACACCATATATTTT.

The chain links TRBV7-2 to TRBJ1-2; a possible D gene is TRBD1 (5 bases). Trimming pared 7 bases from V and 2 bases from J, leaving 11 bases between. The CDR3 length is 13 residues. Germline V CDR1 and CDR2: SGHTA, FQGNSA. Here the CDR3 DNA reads TGTGCCAGCACCCCGGGACCGAACTATGGCTACACCTTC. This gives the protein CASTPGPNYGYTF.

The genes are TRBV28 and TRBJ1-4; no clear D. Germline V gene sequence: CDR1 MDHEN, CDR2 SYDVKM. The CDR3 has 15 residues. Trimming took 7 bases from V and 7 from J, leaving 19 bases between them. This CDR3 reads CASNPDSSLGEKLFF. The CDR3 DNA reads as TGTGCCAGCAACCCCGATTCTTCCCTGGGTGAAAAACTGTTTTTT.

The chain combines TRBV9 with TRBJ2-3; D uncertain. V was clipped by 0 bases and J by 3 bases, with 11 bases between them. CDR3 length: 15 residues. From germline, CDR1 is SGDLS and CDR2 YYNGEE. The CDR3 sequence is CASSVVGIETDTQYF. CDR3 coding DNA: TGTGCCAGCAGCGTAGTGGGAATTGAAACAGATACGCAGTATTTT. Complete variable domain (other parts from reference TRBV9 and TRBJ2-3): DSGVTQTPKHLITATGQRVTLRCSPRSGDLSVYWYQQSLDQGLQFLIQYYNGEERAKGNILERFSAQQFPDLHSELNLSSLELGDSALYFCASSVVGIETDTQYFGPGTRLTVL.

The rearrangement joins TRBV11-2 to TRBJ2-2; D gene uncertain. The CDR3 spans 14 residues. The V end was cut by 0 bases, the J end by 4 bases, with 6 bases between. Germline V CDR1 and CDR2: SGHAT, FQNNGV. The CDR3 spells CASSLEPATGELFF. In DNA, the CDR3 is TGTGCCAGCAGCTTAGAACCCGCCACCGGGGAGCTGTTTTTT.

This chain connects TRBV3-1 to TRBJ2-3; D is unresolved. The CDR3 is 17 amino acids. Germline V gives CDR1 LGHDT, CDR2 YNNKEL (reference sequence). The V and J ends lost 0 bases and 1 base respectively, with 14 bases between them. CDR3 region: CASSQDRASGGTDTQYF. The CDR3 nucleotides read TGTGCCAGCAGCCAAGATAGAGCTAGTGGGGGCACAGATACGCAGTATTTT.

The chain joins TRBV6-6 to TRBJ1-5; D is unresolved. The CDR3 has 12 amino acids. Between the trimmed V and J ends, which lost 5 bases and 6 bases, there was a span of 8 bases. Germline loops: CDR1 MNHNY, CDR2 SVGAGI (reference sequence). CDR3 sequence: CASSDEGQPQHF. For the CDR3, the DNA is TGTGCCAGCAGTGACGAGGGTCAGCCCCAGCATTTT.

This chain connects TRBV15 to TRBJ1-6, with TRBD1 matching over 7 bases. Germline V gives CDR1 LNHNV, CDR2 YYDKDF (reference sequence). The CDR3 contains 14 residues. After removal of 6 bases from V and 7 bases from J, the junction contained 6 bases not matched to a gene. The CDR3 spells CATSLRDSNSPLHF. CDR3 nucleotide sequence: TGTGCCACCAGTCTCCGGGACAGCAATTCACCCCTCCACTTT.

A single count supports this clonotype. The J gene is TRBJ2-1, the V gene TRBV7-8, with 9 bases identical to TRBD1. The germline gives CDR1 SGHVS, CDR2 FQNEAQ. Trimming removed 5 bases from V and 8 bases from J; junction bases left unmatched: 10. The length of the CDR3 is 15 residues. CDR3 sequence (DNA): TGTGCCAGCAGCCCCGAGACAGGGGACAGGGATGAGCAGTTCTTC. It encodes CASSPETGDRDEQFF.

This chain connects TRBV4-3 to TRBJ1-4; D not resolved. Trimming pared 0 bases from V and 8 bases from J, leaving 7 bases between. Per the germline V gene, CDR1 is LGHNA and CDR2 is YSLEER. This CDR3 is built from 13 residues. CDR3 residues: CASSQDRWEKLFF. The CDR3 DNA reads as TGCGCCAGCAGCCAAGATCGGTGGGAAAAACTGTTTTTT.

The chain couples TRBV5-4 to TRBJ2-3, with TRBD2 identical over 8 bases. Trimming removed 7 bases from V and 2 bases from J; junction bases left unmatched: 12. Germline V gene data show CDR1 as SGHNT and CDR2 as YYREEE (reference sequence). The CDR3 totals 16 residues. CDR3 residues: CASHKVTSGDTDTQYF. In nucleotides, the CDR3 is TGTGCCAGCCATAAAGTTACTAGCGGAGACACAGATACGCAGTATTTT.

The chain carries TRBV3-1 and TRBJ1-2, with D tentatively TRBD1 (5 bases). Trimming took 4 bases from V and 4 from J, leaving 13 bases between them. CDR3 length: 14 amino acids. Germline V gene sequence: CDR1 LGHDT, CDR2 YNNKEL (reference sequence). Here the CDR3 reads CASSPGGVGYGYTF. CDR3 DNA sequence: TGTGCCAGCAGCCCCGGGGGAGTGGGCTATGGCTACACCTTC.

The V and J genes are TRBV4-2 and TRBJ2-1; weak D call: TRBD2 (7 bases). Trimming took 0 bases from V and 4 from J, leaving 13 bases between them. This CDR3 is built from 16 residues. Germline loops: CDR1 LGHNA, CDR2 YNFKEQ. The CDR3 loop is CASSQEPEGGYNEQFF. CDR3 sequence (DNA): TGTGCCAGCAGCCAAGAACCAGAGGGGGGGTACAATGAGCAGTTCTTC.

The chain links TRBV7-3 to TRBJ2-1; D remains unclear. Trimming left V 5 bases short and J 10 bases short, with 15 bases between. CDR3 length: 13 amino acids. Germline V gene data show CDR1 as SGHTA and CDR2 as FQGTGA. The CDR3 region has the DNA TGTGCCAGCAGCCCGACTTCCCCCAGGGAGCAGTTCTTC. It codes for CASSPTSPREQFF. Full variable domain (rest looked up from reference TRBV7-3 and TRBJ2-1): GAGVSQTPSNKVTEKGKYVELRCDPISGHTALYWYRQSLGQGPEFLIYFQGTGAADDSGLPNDRFFAVRPEGSVSTLKIQRTERGDSAVYLCASSPTSPREQFFGPGTRLTVL.

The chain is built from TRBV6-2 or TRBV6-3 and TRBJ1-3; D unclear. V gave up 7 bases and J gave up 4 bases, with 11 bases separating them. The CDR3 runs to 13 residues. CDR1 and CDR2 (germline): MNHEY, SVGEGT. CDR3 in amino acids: CASKTGLGNTIYF. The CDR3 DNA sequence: TGTGCCAGCAAGACCGGGCTGGGAAACACCATATATTTT.